A selection of T cell receptor beta chains follows, all from one sample in a study of OX40 agonist ivuxolimab in advanced cancers. This table comes from immunoSEQ multiplex PCR, and its TCRdb copy is limited to in-frame clones, with some not included. This sample has about 43,000 clones, with 85% to 95% found just once. The sample here was CD4+ or CD8+ T cells sorted from blood, taken in a trial of the OX40 agonist ivuxolimab. Receptor source: an adult with an advanced solid tumor such as melanoma, head and neck, liver or kidney cancer. CDR3s include the opening cysteine and the closing phenylalanine or tryptophan. A D gene is named only where the DNA matches it firmly. The size entry is marked missing in some rows and otherwise reads once, few, many or a size class.

TGTGCCACCAGCAGAGAGGACGGAATGGGGGCTAATGAAAAACTGTTTTTT CATSREDGMGANEKLFF TRBV15 . TRBJ1-4 .
TGTGCCAGCAGTTTAGGGGTGGCCGGGGAGCTGTTTTTT CASSLGVAGELFF TRBV27 . TRBJ2-2 .
TGTGCCAGCAGCTTAGGGGCAGGGGCCTATGGCTACACCTTC CASSLGAGAYGYTF TRBV7-9 . TRBJ1-2 .
TGTGCCAGCAGTGACTTCCAGGGGGCCGTACCCTACGAGCAGTACTTC CASSDFQGAVPYEQYF TRBV6-4 TRBD1 TRBJ2-7 .
TGTGCCAGCAGCTTAATACCTAGCGTACCAGATACGCAGTATTTT CASSLIPSVPDTQYF TRBV7-2 . TRBJ2-3 .
TGTGCCAGCAGCTTCGGGGGGCCTGGAAACACCATATATTTT CASSFGGPGNTIYF TRBV11-2 . TRBJ1-3 .
TGTGCCAGCGCCGGGACAGGGGTGTACGAGCAGTACTTC CASAGTGVYEQYF TRBV27 TRBD1 TRBJ2-7 few
TGTGCCAGCAGCTTTGAGGGGATCTTTTCTGGGGCCAACGTCCTGACTTTC CASSFEGIFSGANVLTF TRBV7-6 . TRBJ2-6 .
TGTGCCACCAGCCTGGGACAGGGGGCCAGCGGGAGGACAGATACGCAGTATTTT CATSLGQGASGRTDTQYF TRBV15 TRBD1 TRBJ2-3 .
TGTGCCAGCAGTTTACTAGCGGGAGGGTGGCTTGGGGAGCAGTACTTC CASSLLAGGWLGEQYF TRBV28 TRBD2 TRBJ2-7 .